The rows below give T cell receptor beta chains drawn from one sample of a study of sequential checkpoint blockade in melanoma. The method was immunoSEQ multiplex PCR; TCRdb's version includes in-frame clones alone and lacks a portion of them. This sample yields 4,200 or so clones, of which about 20% are seen a single time; approximately 3.7% belongs to the top ten. This specimen was tumor tissue (inferred from file names), taken from a patient given nivolumab and ipilimumab in sequence. These receptors were collected from a human donor with melanoma. Each CDR3 is given with its conserved first and last residue. The D gene is left open where the match is weak. Some rows have no size entry. The others give once, few or many, or a class for an expanded clone.

size,D,J,V,CDR3,DNA
medium-sized,NA,TRBJ2-5,TRBV4-1,CASSQVGVAEETQYF,TGCGCCAGCAGCCAAGTGGGGGTGGCGGAGGAGACCCAGTACTTC
NA,TRBD1,TRBJ1-1,TRBV28,CASSLVDREYTEAFF,TGTGCCAGCAGCCTGGTGGACAGGGAATACACTGAAGCTTTCTTT
NA,NA,TRBJ1-1,TRBV5-1,CASKPGPMNTEAFF,TGCGCCAGCAAGCCCGGGCCGATGAACACTGAAGCTTTCTTT
NA,NA,TRBJ1-1,TRBV25-1,CASRDSSNTEAFF,TGTGCCAGCAGGGACAGTTCGAACACTGAAGCTTTCTTT
many,TRBD1,TRBJ2-7,TRBV11-3,CASSHGTGGYEQYF,TGTGCCAGCAGCCACGGGACAGGGGGCTACGAGCAGTACTTC
many,NA,TRBJ1-6,TRBV13,CASSLGQGWAYNSPLHF,TGTGCCAGCAGCTTAGGCCAAGGGTGGGCCTATAATTCACCCCTCCACTTT
many,TRBD1,TRBJ1-4,TRBV11-3,CASSLRGGGRFTTNEKLFF,TGTGCCAGCAGCTTACGAGGGGGCGGAAGGTTTACGACTAATGAAAAACTGTTTTTT
many,NA,TRBJ2-5,TRBV11-3,CASSSGYNRETQYF,TGTGCCAGCAGCTCTGGCTATAATCGAGAGACCCAGTACTTC
NA,NA,TRBJ2-2,TRBV6-8,CASSYSTESNTGELFF,TGTGCCAGCAGTTATTCGACGGAGTCGAACACCGGGGAGCTGTTTTTT
NA,TRBD2,TRBJ2-6,TRBV11-3,CASSSGAGGLGGANVLTF,TGTGCCAGCAGCTCCGGCGCGGGGGGGCTAGGAGGGGCCAACGTCCTGACTTTC
few,TRBD1,TRBJ1-6,TRBV6-8,CASSDPGQGGSPLHF,TGTGCCAGCAGTGATCCGGGACAGGGAGGTTCACCCCTCCACTTT
NA,NA,TRBJ2-2,TRBV25-1,CASSDPGRPTGELFF,TGTGCCAGCAGTGATCCGGGACGCCCCACCGGGGAGCTGTTTTTT
medium-sized,TRBD1,TRBJ1-4,TRBV11-3,CASSLDRAEEKLFF,TGTGCCAGCAGCTTGGACAGGGCTGAAGAAAAACTGTTTTTT
NA,NA,TRBJ1-2,TRBV28,CASRTVSNYGYTF,TGTGCCAGCAGAACAGTGTCTAACTATGGCTACACCTTC
NA,NA,TRBJ1-1,TRBV19,CASRNRVNTEAFF,TGTGCCAGTAGGAATCGAGTGAACACTGAAGCTTTCTTT
NA,NA,TRBJ1-3,TRBV19,CASTEQGPGNTIYF,TGTGCCAGTACGGAGCAGGGGCCTGGAAACACCATATATTTT
medium-sized,TRBD1,TRBJ2-3,TRBV11-3,CASSLVGTGVRDTQYF,TGTGCCAGCAGCTTGGTGGGGACAGGGGTGCGAGATACGCAGTATTTT
NA,TRBD2,TRBJ2-3,TRBV6-8,CASSYTGGDTDTQYF,TGTGCCAGCAGTTACACGGGGGGAGACACAGATACGCAGTATTTT
NA,NA,TRBJ1-5,TRBV5-1,CASSLGGDINQPQHF,TGCGCCAGCAGCTTGGGAGGCGATATTAATCAGCCCCAGCATTTT
medium-sized,TRBD1,TRBJ2-1,TRBV6-8,CASRPGQGSLSYNEQFF,TGTGCCAGCAGACCAGGACAGGGCTCCCTCTCCTACAATGAGCAGTTCTTC
few,NA,TRBJ2-7,TRBV12-5,CASSDNAREQYF,TGTGCCAGTTCTGACAACGCTCGCGAGCAGTACTTC
medium-sized,NA,TRBJ2-3,TRBV11-3,CASSFGPSGGLNTQYF,TGTGCCAGCAGCTTCGGCCCGTCCGGGGGACTGAATACGCAGTATTTT
medium-sized,NA,TRBJ1-1,TRBV11-3,CASSLMGGLNTEAFF,TGTGCCAGCAGCTTAATGGGGGGCCTTAACACTGAAGCTTTCTTT
NA,NA,TRBJ1-2,TRBV28,CASSVSGALNYGYTF,TGTGCCAGCTCAGTTTCGGGGGCGCTTAACTATGGCTACACCTTC
medium-sized,NA,TRBJ2-7,TRBV11-3,CASSFQDGTYEQYF,TGTGCCAGCAGCTTTCAAGACGGAACCTACGAGCAGTACTTC
NA,NA,TRBJ1-2,TRBV6-8,CASSNELGVGYTF,TGTGCCAGCAGTAATGAACTCGGGGTAGGCTACACCTTC
few,NA,TRBJ1-6,TRBV6-8,CAISATKKESYNSPLHF,TGTGCCATCAGTGCAACAAAGAAGGAATCCTATAATTCACCCCTCCACTTT
NA,NA,TRBJ2-2,TRBV6-8,CAISAWVHTGELFF,TGTGCCATCAGTGCATGGGTTCATACCGGGGAGCTGTTTTTT
few,TRBD2,TRBJ2-2,TRBV9,CASSSRGSGGATGELFF,TGTGCCAGCAGCTCGAGAGGGAGCGGGGGGGCCACCGGGGAGCTGTTTTTT
many,TRBD1,TRBJ2-5,TRBV11-3,CASSRGGYQETQYF,TGTGCCAGCAGCAGAGGGGGCTATCAAGAGACCCAGTACTTC
NA,NA,TRBJ1-2,TRBV6-8,CASSTGINYGYTF,TGTGCCAGCAGTACAGGGATTAACTATGGCTACACCTTC
few,TRBD1,TRBJ1-4,TRBV6-8,CASSDRTGDEKLFF,TGTGCCAGCAGCGACCGGACAGGGGATGAAAAACTGTTTTTT
few,TRBD2,TRBJ2-1,TRBV12-5,CASNAGVNEQFF,TGTGCCAGCAACGCGGGGGTCAATGAGCAGTTCTTC
NA,NA,TRBJ1-6,TRBV6-8,CAIRTDDYSPLHF,TGTGCCATCCGGACAGATGATTATTCACCCCTCCACTTT
many,TRBD1,TRBJ1-2,TRBV11-3,CASSRQGESSGYTF,TGTGCCAGCAGCCGACAGGGGGAATCGAGTGGCTACACCTTC
medium-sized,NA,TRBJ2-5,TRBV10-3,CAISESGSFETQYF,TGTGCCATCAGTGAGTCTGGTAGTTTCGAGACCCAGTACTTC
NA,NA,TRBJ1-3,TRBV5-1,CASSLGAGSSGNTIYF,TGCGCCAGCAGCTTGGGGGCGGGAAGCTCTGGAAACACCATATATTTT
NA,NA,TRBJ1-1,TRBV28,CASWPFTSRGTEAFF,TGTGCCAGCTGGCCCTTTACTTCGCGGGGAACTGAAGCTTTCTTT
many,TRBD1,TRBJ1-2,TRBV11-3,CASSLGQGNNYGYTF,TGTGCCAGCAGCTTGGGACAGGGCAACAACTATGGCTACACCTTC